This T cell receptor beta chain was recovered during a study of early T cells in non-severe SARS-CoV-2 infection (dated by TCRdb to 2020 to 2023). Looking at the study overall: Because TCR sequencing relied on bulk RNA taken from unsorted whole blood, pairing of alpha and beta chains was not possible. What the research found in general, with its limitations: Matching against VDJdb was skewed toward anti-spike CD8 responses, likely underestimated virus-specific expansions, and missed private and CD4 specificities.

This clonotype was found many times. Its antigen is currently not known. The record has no base qualities; no much larger clone is one base away. A case-control design nested within a healthcare worker cohort in London, UK, was used, with weekly nasopharyngeal swab PCR tests and blood sampling performed. Healthcare workers were recruited between 23 and 31 March 2020, during the week of the UK lockdown, and were followed weekly for up to about 15 weeks. CDR1 LNHDA and CDR2 SQIVND are derived from the germline V gene (reference sequence). Relative to germline, V is 3 bases shorter and J is 2 bases shorter, with 14 bases between their ends. Its CDR3 holds 15 amino acids, cysteine through phenylalanine. Of the read, only the CDR3 DNA is kept; its 45 bases are in frame from base 1. The method was 5' RACE. Sequencing took place on a NextSeq 500. To correct for sequencing error and PCR bias, the TCR library protocol tagged individual cDNA molecules with unique molecular identifiers. Sequencing covered both TCR alpha and beta chains, and within each sample the abundances of alpha and beta sequences were tightly co-correlated. Per the source publication's procedure: V gene, J gene and CDR3 annotation of TCR sequences was performed with Decombinator V4. Expanded TCRs were defined as changing significantly between any two time points under a Poisson model with p below 0.0001. TCR abundances were normalised to the total number of TCRs sequenced in each sample and reported as counts per million. MAIT TCRs were defined by TRAV1-2 paired with TRAJ12, TRAJ20 or TRAJ33, and iNKT TCRs by TRAV10 paired with TRAJ18. VDJdb, accessed 1 November 2021, was searched for CMV, EBV and SARS-CoV-2 annotated TCRs, with TCRs annotated for multiple antigens excluded. The raw public data were reprocessed by TCRdb itself: fastp quality trimming at Q25, MiXCR clonotype calling, in-frame beta chains only. Each entry is one CDR3 protein sequence, shown with its most common DNA and genes. TCRdb assigned the V and J calls; the authors' analysis was not used. The sample table records some 30,000 distinct CDR3 sequences; roughly 3.9% of these occur just once. Jointly, the top ten make up approximately 8.2% of the sample.

This receptor was obtained from an adult who was a healthcare worker with PCR-confirmed SARS-CoV-2 infection or an uninfected control (not recorded which). The chain employs TRBV19 and TRBJ2-7, with the identity of the D gene unclear. Sequenced input: whole blood. The CDR3 corresponds to CASSIGVGQAYEQYF. The nucleotide sequence is TGTGCCAGTAGTATTGGTGTCGGTCAAGCCTACGAGCAGTACTTC.